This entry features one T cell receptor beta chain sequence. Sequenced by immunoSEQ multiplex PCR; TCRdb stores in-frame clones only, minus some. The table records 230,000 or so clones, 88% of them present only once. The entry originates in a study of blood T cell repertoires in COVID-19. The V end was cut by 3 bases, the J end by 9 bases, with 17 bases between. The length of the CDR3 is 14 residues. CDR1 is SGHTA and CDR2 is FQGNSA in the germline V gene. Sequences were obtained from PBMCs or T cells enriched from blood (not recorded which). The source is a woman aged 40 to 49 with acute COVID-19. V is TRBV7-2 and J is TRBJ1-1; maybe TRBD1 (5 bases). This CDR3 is CASSFGSQVTKAFF. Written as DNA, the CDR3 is TGTGCCAGCAGCTTCGGTTCACAGGTTACTAAAGCTTTCTTT. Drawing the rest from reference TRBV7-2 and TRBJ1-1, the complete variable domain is GAGVSQSPSNKVTEKGKDVELRCDPISGHTALYWYRQSLGQGLEFLIYFQGNSAPDKSGLPSDRFSAERTGGSVSTLTIQRTQQEDSAVYLCASSFGSQVTKAFFGQGTRLTVV.